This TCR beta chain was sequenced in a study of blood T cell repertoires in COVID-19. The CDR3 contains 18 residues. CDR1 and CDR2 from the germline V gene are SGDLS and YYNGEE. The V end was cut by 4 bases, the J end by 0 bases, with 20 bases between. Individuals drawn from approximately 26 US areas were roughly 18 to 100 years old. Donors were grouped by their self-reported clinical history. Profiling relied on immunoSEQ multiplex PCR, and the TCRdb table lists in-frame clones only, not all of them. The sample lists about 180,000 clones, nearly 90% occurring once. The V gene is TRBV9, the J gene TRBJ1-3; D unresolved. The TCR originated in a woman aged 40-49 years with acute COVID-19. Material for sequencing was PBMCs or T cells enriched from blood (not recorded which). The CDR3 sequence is CASSSPPGGLDSGNTIYF. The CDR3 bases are TGTGCCAGCAGCTCCCCGCCAGGTGGACTGGACTCTGGAAACACCATATATTTT.